What follows are 7 T cell receptor beta chains derived from one specimen sequenced in a study of regulatory T cells in long-lasting Graves disease. Sequencing libraries for TCR beta were prepared with iRepertoire HTBI primers and Arm-PCR of CDR3 regions. TCRdb reprocessed the multiplex PCR reads via MiXCR and lists one record per CDR3 protein. The data contain 420,000 or so distinct CDR3 sequences, around 24% of them singletons. Time point: persistent/refractory GD, antithyroid drugs over 5 years with positive TRAb. PBMC RNA was the source of the TCR library. The sequenced sample was peripheral blood mononuclear cells (PBMCs), obtained when the disease was refractory, from a patient treated with antithyroid drugs. These receptors all come from a female donor with Graves disease.

This chain joins TRBV6-1 and TRBJ2-1; D is tentatively TRBD1 or TRBD2 (5 bases each). The CDR3 length is 15 residues. CDR1 is MNHNS, CDR2 SASEGT, per germline. Trimming shortened V by 2 bases and J by 1 base, and 9 bases separated the two germline ends. This chain's CDR3 is CASSEMWGSYNEQFF. The CDR3 nucleotides read TGTGCCAGCAGTGAAATGTGGGGGTCCTACAATGAGCAGTTCTTC.

This clonotype has at least ten counts. This chain connects TRBV28 to TRBJ1-5; no firm D call. This CDR3 comprises 13 residues. Germline V CDR1 and CDR2: MDHEN, SYDVKM. Trimming took off 4 bases at V and 5 bases at J, with 9 bases between the two ends. The CDR3 DNA follows: TGTGCCAGCAGTTCACACAAGGATCAGCCCCAGCATTTT. Translation: CASSSHKDQPQHF.

The chain joins TRBV20-1 to TRBJ2-7; 7 bases line up with TRBD1. V dropped 6 bases and J dropped 5; count of bases not matched to a gene: 10. CDR1 DFQATT and CDR2 SNEGSKA come from the germline V gene (reference sequence). This CDR3 is 13 amino acids long. The DNA of the CDR3 is TGCAGTGCGAACCGGGACAGTAAAAACGAGCAGTACTTC. Translation: CSANRDSKNEQYF.

A note on this clonotype: A much more abundant neighbour one base away suggests this may be a read error. The rearrangement joins TRBV2 to TRBJ2-7; tentative D call: TRBD2 (6 bases). This CDR3 has 12 amino acids. CDR1 and CDR2 from the germline V gene are SNHLY and FYNNEI. The CDR3 sequence: CAWGLYSYERYF. CDR3 DNA sequence: TGTGCCTGGGGACTTTACTCCTACGAGCGGTACTTC.

The rearrangement uses TRBV19 and TRBJ1-2; maybe TRBD1 (5 bases). The CDR3 consists of 15 residues. Trimming left V 3 bases short and J 0 bases short, with 11 bases between. CDR1 LNHDA and CDR2 SQIVND come from the germline V gene (reference sequence). The CDR3, as DNA: TGTGCCAGTAGTATCACGGGGGGAGCTAACTATGGCTACACCTTC. It encodes CASSITGGANYGYTF. The variable domain in full, completed from reference TRBV19 and TRBJ1-2, reads DGGITQSPKYLFRKEGQNVTLSCEQNLNHDAMYWYRQDPGQGLRLIYYSQIVNDFQKGDIAEGYSVSREKKESFPLTVTSAQKNPTAFYLCASSITGGANYGYTFGSGTRLTVV.

The chain employs TRBV3-1 and TRBJ2-7, with D perhaps being TRBD1 or TRBD2 (5 bases each). Germline CDR1 LGHDT, CDR2 YNNKEL (reference sequence). This CDR3 has 14 residues. The V gene lost 2 bases and the J gene lost 3 bases, with 11 bases spanning the gap. This CDR3 reads CASSQRDQIYEQYF. DNA of the CDR3: TGTGCCAGCAGCCAAAGGGACCAGATCTACGAGCAGTACTTC.

This clonotype was detected a few times. V usage is TRBV3-1 and J usage is TRBJ1-2; TRBD1 is a possible D gene (6 bases). CDR1 and CDR2 (germline): LGHDT, YNNKEL (reference sequence). V was shortened by 3 bases and J by 0 bases, with 23 bases between the two germline ends. The CDR3 covers 19 residues. The CDR3 region is CASSHPTGNYKPSNYGYTF. The CDR3, as DNA: TGTGCCAGCAGCCACCCAACAGGGAACTATAAACCTTCTAACTATGGCTACACCTTC.